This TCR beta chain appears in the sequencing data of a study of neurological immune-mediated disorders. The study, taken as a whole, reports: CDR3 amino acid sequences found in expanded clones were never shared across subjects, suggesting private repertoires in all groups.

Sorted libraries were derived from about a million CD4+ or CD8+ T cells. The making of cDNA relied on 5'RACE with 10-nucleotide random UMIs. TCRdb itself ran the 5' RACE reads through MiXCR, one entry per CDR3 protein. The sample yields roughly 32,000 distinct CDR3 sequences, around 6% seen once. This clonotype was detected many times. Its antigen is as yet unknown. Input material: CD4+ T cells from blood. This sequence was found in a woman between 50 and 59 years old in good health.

The CDR3 DNA sequence: TGTGCCAGCAGTGAGGGGCAGGGGGCTTATTACGAGCAGTACTTC. It yields the protein CASSEGQGAYYEQYF. This rearrangement joins TRBV6-1 to TRBJ2-7, with 8 bases fitting TRBD1. Germline loops: CDR1 MNHNS, CDR2 SASEGT. CDR3 length: 15 amino acids. Losses at the gene ends were 3 bases for V and 4 bases for J; bases not matched to a gene: 8.